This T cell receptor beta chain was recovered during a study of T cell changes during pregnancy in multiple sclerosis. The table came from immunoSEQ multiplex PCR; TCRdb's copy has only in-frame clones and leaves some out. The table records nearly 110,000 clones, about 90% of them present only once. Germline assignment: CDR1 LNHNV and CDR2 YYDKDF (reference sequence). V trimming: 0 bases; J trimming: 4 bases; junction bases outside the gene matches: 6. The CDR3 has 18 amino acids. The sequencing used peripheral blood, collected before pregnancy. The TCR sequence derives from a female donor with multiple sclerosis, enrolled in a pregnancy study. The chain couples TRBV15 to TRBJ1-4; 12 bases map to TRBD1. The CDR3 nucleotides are TGTGCCACCAGCAGAGACCGGGACAGGGGGCGCGATAATGAAAAACTGTTTTTT. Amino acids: CATSRDRDRGRDNEKLFF.